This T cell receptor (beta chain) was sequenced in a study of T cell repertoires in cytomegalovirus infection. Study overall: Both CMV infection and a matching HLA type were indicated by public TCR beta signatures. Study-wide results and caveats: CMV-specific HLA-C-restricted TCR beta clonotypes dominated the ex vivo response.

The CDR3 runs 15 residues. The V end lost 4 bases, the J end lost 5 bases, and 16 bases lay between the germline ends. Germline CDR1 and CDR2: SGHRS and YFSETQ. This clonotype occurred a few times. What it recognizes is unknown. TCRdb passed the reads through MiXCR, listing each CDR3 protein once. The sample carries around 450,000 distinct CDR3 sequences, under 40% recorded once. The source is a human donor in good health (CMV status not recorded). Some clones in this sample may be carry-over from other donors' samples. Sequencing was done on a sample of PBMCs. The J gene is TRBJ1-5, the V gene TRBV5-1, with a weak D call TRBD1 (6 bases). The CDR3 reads CASSLLGGGDQPQHF. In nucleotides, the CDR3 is TGCGCCAGCAGCCTCTTAGGAGGGGGGGATCAGCCCCAGCATTTT.